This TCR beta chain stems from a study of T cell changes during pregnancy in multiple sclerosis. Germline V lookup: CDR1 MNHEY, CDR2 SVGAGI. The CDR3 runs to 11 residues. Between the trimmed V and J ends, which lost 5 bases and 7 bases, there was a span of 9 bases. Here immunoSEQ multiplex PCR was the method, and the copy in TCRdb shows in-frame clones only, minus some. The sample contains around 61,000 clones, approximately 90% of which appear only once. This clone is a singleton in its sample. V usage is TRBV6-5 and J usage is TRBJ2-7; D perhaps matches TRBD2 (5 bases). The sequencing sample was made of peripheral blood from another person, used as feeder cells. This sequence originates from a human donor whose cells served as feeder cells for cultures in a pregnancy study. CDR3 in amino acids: CASSIPGEQYF. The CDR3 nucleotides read TGTGCCAGCAGTATCCCGGGGGAGCAGTACTTC.